This T cell receptor beta chain stems from a study of T-cell memory formation after mild COVID-19. V was trimmed by 3 bases and J by 5 bases, leaving 22 bases between them. Germline loops: CDR1 MGHRA, CDR2 YSYEKL. The CDR3 extends over 17 amino acids. TCRdb ran MiXCR on the 5' RACE reads and lists one entry per CDR3 protein. Of under 350,000 distinct CDR3 sequences listed, roughly 17% were seen once; the top ten hold roughly 23%. The TCR originated in a young man who had mild COVID-19 (a few samples of this study predate the infection). Cell type and time point are not known. Sequenced: PBMCs or a T cell subset sorted from them (not recorded which). The rearrangement links TRBV4-1 to TRBJ2-5; the D gene could be TRBD1 or TRBD2 (5 bases each). CDR3 DNA: TGCGCCAGCAGCCATGGGACGAACTGGGGGAGCCTTGAGACCCAGTACTTC. Amino acid sequence: CASSHGTNWGSLETQYF.